This is a list of T cell receptor beta chains from one sample in a study of blood T cell repertoires in COVID-19. Clones were sequenced by immunoSEQ multiplex PCR, and TCRdb holds only the in-frame ones, with some missing. This sample carries about 62,000 clones, roughly 92% of them seen once, and the ten largest clones take approximately 5%. Sequenced sample: peripheral blood. These receptors were collected from a human donor in a cohort sampled during active COVID-19. CDR3s include the opening cysteine and the closing phenylalanine or tryptophan. A D gene is named only where the DNA matches it firmly. Only part of the rows carry a size: once, few, many, or a class if the clone is expanded.

v_gene	d_gene	j_gene	abundance	CDR3nt	CDR3aa
TRBV18	-	TRBJ1-4	-	TGTACCAGCTCAACTCGAGGCCTCGGGAGTGAAAAACTGTTTTTT	CTSSTRGLGSEKLFF
TRBV19	-	TRBJ1-1	-	TGTGCCAGTAGTATAGCTCCCACCAGGAACACTGAAGCTTTCTTT	CASSIAPTRNTEAFF
TRBV7-3	-	TRBJ2-3	once	TGTGCCAGCAGCTTAAGCGGAAGCACAGATACGCAGTATTTT	CASSLSGSTDTQYF
TRBV7-9	TRBD2	TRBJ2-3	-	TGTGCCAGCAGCCCAGCGGTAGCGGGAGGGTGGGCAGATACGCAGTATTTT	CASSPAVAGGWADTQYF
TRBV14	-	TRBJ1-1	-	TGTGCCAGCAGCCGCGGGACGGCGTCGTCTGAAGCTTTCTTT	CASSRGTASSEAFF
TRBV27	TRBD1	TRBJ2-7	-	TGTGCCAGTTGGGACAGGTCCTACGAGCAGTACTTC	CASWDRSYEQYF
TRBV10-1	-	TRBJ2-3	-	TGCGCCAGCAGTGAGAGGCCAGGGGGCACAGATACGCAGTATTTT	CASSERPGGTDTQYF
TRBV7-2	-	TRBJ1-1	-	TGTGCCAGCAGCCCCGCGGGGAGTATGAACACTGAAGCTTTCTTT	CASSPAGSMNTEAFF
TRBV6-4	TRBD1	TRBJ2-1	few	TGTGCCAGCAGCCCAGGACAGGGGGCATACAATGAGCAGTTCTTC	CASSPGQGAYNEQFF
TRBV5-1	-	TRBJ1-2	-	TGCGCCAGCAGCCCAGGGGCAGGGGAGGGCTATGGCTACACCTTC	CASSPGAGEGYGYTF
TRBV5-8	TRBD1	TRBJ1-1	-	TGTGCCAGCAGCCTTAACAGGGGCCAGCGGGGGTTGAGCACTGAAGCTTTCTTT	CASSLNRGQRGLSTEAFF
TRBV29-1	-	TRBJ1-6	-	TGCAGCGTTTCAGGGAAGATGGATTCACCCCTCCACTTT	CSVSGKMDSPLHF
TRBV30	-	TRBJ1-2	-	TGTGCCTGGGGGAGGGCAGGGAAGGGGGACTATGGCTACACCTTC	CAWGRAGKGDYGYTF
TRBV5-1	TRBD2	TRBJ2-1	-	TGCGCCAGCAGCTCGGTAGCGGGGGGGAATGAGCAGTTCTTC	CASSSVAGGNEQFF
TRBV7-2	-	TRBJ1-2	-	TGTGCCAGCAGCTTAGAGAGCGCGCGGGGCTACACCTTC	CASSLESARGYTF
TRBV6-5	-	TRBJ1-4	-	TGTGCCAGCAGAACCGGGAGGGAAGGTGAAAAACTGTTTTTT	CASRTGREGEKLFF
TRBV28	TRBD1	TRBJ1-2	-	TGTGCCAGCAGCCAGAGACAGGGAACCGATGGCTACACCTTC	CASSQRQGTDGYTF
TRBV18	-	TRBJ1-1	-	TGTGCCAGCTCACCCGCCGGGAACACTGAAGCTTTCTTT	CASSPAGNTEAFF
TRBV4-2	-	TRBJ1-6	-	TGTGCCAGCAGCCAAGAGGCGGAGGGTAGGGGTTCACCCCTCCACTTT	CASSQEAEGRGSPLHF
TRBV7-2	-	TRBJ2-1	-	TGTGCCAGCAGCTTAGGACAACCAAACAATGAGCAGTTCTTC	CASSLGQPNNEQFF
TRBV30	-	TRBJ2-3	-	TGTGCCTTGCGGGTGCGCTGGAAAGATACGCAGTATTTT	CALRVRWKDTQYF
TRBV7-2	TRBD1	TRBJ2-1	-	TGTGCCAGCAGCTGGGACACAGGGGGCAAAAAGGATGAGCAGTTCTTC	CASSWDTGGKKDEQFF
TRBV10-3	-	TRBJ2-7	-	TGTGCCACCAGAAGACCTGGGGCGGGACTTCTCTACGAGCAGTACTTC	CATRRPGAGLLYEQYF
TRBV27	TRBD2	TRBJ2-1	-	TGTGCCAGCAGTTCGTTCTCCTTCGCGGGGGGCTCCTCCTACAATGAGCAGTTCTTC	CASSSFSFAGGSSYNEQFF
TRBV7-3	TRBD2	TRBJ2-2	-	TGTGCCAGCAGCTCCCTAGCGGGGGCGAACACCGGGGAGCTGTTTTTT	CASSSLAGANTGELFF
TRBV28	-	TRBJ1-2	-	TGTGCCAGCAGATCGCGGGGTCCTCTTCTAACTATGGGCTACACCTTC	CASRSRGPLLTMGYTF
TRBV6-5	-	TRBJ2-7	-	TGTGCCACCAACCTCGGGTTCACAAGGGAGCAGTACTTC	CATNLGFTREQYF
TRBV24-1	TRBD2	TRBJ2-1	-	TGTGCCACCTCGCTAGCGGGAGTTCATGAGCAGTTCTTC	CATSLAGVHEQFF
TRBV7-2	-	TRBJ2-1	-	TGTGCCAGCAGCTTCGACAGGTCCCCTAAGAATGAGCAGTTCTTC	CASSFDRSPKNEQFF
TRBV18	TRBD1	TRBJ2-5	-	TGTGCCAGCTCAACAGGGACAGGGGGTGGTCGAGAGACCCAGTACTTC	CASSTGTGGGRETQYF
TRBV21-1	-	TRBJ2-7	-	TGTGCCAGCAGCAAGCTTGACGGGAGCACCTACGAGCAGTACTTC	CASSKLDGSTYEQYF
TRBV9	-	TRBJ2-3	-	TGTGCCAGCAGCGTAGATCAGGGAGATACGCAGTATTTT	CASSVDQGDTQYF
TRBV19	-	TRBJ1-4	-	TGTGCCAGTAGTATGAGAGGTGGGGGCGCAACTAATGAAAAACTGTTTTTT	CASSMRGGGATNEKLFF
TRBV5-8	TRBD1	TRBJ1-6	-	TGTGCCAGCAGCTCCCGGACAGGGAATTCACCCCTCCACTTT	CASSSRTGNSPLHF
TRBV30	TRBD2	TRBJ2-5	-	TGTGCCTGGAGTGTATTAGCGGGAGGTGAGACCCAGTACTTC	CAWSVLAGGETQYF
TRBV5-1	TRBD2	TRBJ2-3	-	TGCGCCAGCAGGGTCCATCTGCGGGGGGCCTTCACAGATACGCAGTATTTT	CASRVHLRGAFTDTQYF
TRBV5-4	TRBD1	TRBJ1-6	-	TGTGCCAGCAGCTTGTTGGAGGGGGCGGCCCATTCACCCCTCCACTTT	CASSLLEGAAHSPLHF
TRBV4-3	TRBD1	TRBJ2-7	-	TGCGCCAGCAGCCAGACAGGGTTGGGGCATTACGAGCAGTACTTC	CASSQTGLGHYEQYF
TRBV11-1	TRBD1	TRBJ2-1	once	TGTGCCAGCAGCTTATTCGGGACAGGCTACAATGAGCAGTTCTTC	CASSLFGTGYNEQFF
TRBV18	TRBD1	TRBJ1-1	-	TGTGCCAGCTCACAGGGGGCGGTCACTGAAGCTTTCTTT	CASSQGAVTEAFF
TRBV15	TRBD2	TRBJ2-1	-	TGTGCCACCAGCAGAACGTCTTCCGGGACTAGCGGGAGGGAGCAGTTCTTC	CATSRTSSGTSGREQFF
TRBV7-2	-	TRBJ2-7	-	TGTGCCAGCAGCCAAGGGGTCGGCGAGCAGTACTTC	CASSQGVGEQYF
TRBV2	-	TRBJ1-2	-	TGTGCCAGCAGAAACAGAATTAACTATGGCTACACCTTC	CASRNRINYGYTF
TRBV3-1/TRBV3-2	-	TRBJ2-3	-	TGTGCCAGCAGCCAAGACAACACAGATACGCAGTATTTT	CASSQDNTDTQYF
TRBV6-2/TRBV6-3	-	TRBJ2-1	-	TGTGCCAGCAGCTCTCCCACAGGGACCCCAACTGATCTCTACAATGAGCAGTTCTTC	CASSSPTGTPTDLYNEQFF
TRBV5-4	-	TRBJ2-7	-	TGTGCCAGCAGCGTGGGAACCGGACTGGCGCGGAACGGGGAGCAGTACTTC	CASSVGTGLARNGEQYF
TRBV10-2	-	TRBJ1-5	once	TGCGCCAGCAGTGAATGGAGTGATCAGCCCCAGCATTTT	CASSEWSDQPQHF
TRBV19	-	TRBJ1-5	-	TGTGCCAGTAGCCGCCGGGAAAGGGCGCATAGCAATCAGCCCCAGCATTTT	CASSRRERAHSNQPQHF
TRBV6-5	-	TRBJ2-2	-	TGTGCCAGCAGATATCGGACCGGGGAGCTGTTTTTT	CASRYRTGELFF
TRBV5-6	TRBD1	TRBJ2-3	-	TGTGCCAGCAGCCTCAACAGGGGACCCACAGATACGCAGTATTTT	CASSLNRGPTDTQYF
TRBV6-1	-	TRBJ1-2	-	TGTGCCAGTAGTGAAGAACTCCTTTGGGCCTACACCTTC	CASSEELLWAYTF
TRBV7-2	TRBD2	TRBJ2-3	once	TGTGCCAGCAGCTTAGAGGGCGGGAGGGCGTCAGATACGCAGTATTTT	CASSLEGGRASDTQYF
TRBV6-2/TRBV6-3	-	TRBJ2-3	-	TGTGCCAGCACCCCACGGGGGGCTGGCACAGATACGCAGTATTTT	CASTPRGAGTDTQYF